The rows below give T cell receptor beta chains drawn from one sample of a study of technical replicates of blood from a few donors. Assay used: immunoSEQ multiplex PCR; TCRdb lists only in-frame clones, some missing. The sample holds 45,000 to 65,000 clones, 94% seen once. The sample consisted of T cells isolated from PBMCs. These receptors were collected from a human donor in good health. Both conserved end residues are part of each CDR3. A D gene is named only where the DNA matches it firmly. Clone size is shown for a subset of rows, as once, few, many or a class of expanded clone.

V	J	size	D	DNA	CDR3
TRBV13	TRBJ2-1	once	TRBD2	TGTGCCAGCAGCTCTAGGCCGGGACTAGCGGTGGGCTCAAGCTTGTCCCATGAGCAGTTCTTC	CASSSRPGLAVGSSLSHEQFF
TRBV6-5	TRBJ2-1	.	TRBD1	TGTGCCAGCAGTTACACAGACAGGGCTTGGGGCGATGAGCAGTTCTTC	CASSYTDRAWGDEQFF
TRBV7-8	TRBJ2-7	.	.	TGTGCCAGCAGCTTAGTCCCTGCTACAGGCTACGAGCAGTACTTC	CASSLVPATGYEQYF
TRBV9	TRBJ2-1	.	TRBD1	TGTGCCAGCAGCCCTAGTGGGGGGACAGGAACATACAATGAGCAGTTCTTC	CASSPSGGTGTYNEQFF
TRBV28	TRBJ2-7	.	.	TGTGCCAGCAGTCGGGTCGGTTACGAGCAGTACTTC	CASSRVGYEQYF
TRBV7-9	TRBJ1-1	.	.	TGTGCCAGCAGCTTAGTAGGGGGTCTCACTGAAGCTTTCTTT	CASSLVGGLTEAFF
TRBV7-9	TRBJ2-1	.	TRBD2	TGTGCCAGCAGTCTACGTCCGGGACTAGCTATTGACAATGAGCAGTTCTTC	CASSLRPGLAIDNEQFF
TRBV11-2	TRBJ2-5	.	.	TGTGCCAGCAGCCCGTGGGCCGCGAACCAAGAGACCCAGTACTTC	CASSPWAANQETQYF
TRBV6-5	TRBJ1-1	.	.	TGTGCCAGCAGCCGAGGAATACACACTGAAGCTTTCTTT	CASSRGIHTEAFF
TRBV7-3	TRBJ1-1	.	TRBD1	TGTGCCAGCAGTGTCGACAGGGACACTGAAGCTTTCTTT	CASSVDRDTEAFF
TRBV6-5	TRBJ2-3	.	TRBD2	TGTGCCAGTGGGGTAGCGGGGGCCACAGATACGCAGTATTTT	CASGVAGATDTQYF
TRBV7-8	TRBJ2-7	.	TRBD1	TGTGCCAGCAGCCCGGGACAGGGGTTAATCGAGCAGTACTTC	CASSPGQGLIEQYF
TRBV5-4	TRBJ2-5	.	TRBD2	TGTGCCAGCAGCACGGGGACTAGCGGGAGAGCGGGCGGGCCTGGGACCCAGTACTTC	CASSTGTSGRAGGPGTQYF
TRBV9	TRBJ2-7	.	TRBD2	TGTGCCAGCAGCGTCGACCCGACTAGCGGGAGAAAGAAGCAGTACTTC	CASSVDPTSGRKKQYF
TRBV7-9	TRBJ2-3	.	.	TGTGCCAGCAGCTTGGGGCAGCACACAGATACGCAGTATTTT	CASSLGQHTDTQYF
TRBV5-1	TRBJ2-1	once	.	TGCGCCAGCAGCAGAGACAATGAGCAGTTCTTC	CASSRDNEQFF
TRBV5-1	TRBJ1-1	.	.	TGCGCCAGCAGCTTTGAACCAGGAATGAACACTGAAGCTTTCTTT	CASSFEPGMNTEAFF
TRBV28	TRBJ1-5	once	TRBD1	TGTGCCAGCAGTTTCCTCAAATTTTTTAAGGGACAGGGTAGTCAGCCCCAGCATTTT	CASSFLKFFKGQGSQPQHF
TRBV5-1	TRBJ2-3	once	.	TGCGCCAGCAGCTTCGACATACTTACAGATACGCAGTATTTT	CASSFDILTDTQYF
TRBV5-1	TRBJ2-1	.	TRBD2	TGCGCCAGCAGCTTGTTTTCCTCTCCGCTAGCGGGAGGGAATGAGCAGTTCTTC	CASSLFSSPLAGGNEQFF
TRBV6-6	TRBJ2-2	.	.	TGTGCCAGCAGTACCCGACCAGGATCCGGGGAGCTGTTTTTT	CASSTRPGSGELFF
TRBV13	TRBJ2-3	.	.	TGTGCCAGCAGCCCTAGTCCCCCATTAGATACGCAGTATTTT	CASSPSPPLDTQYF
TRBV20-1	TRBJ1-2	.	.	TGCAGTCCCGACTTTCTCTACACCTTC	CSPDFLYTF
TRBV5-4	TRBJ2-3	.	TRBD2	TGTGCCAGCAGCCCCCGGACTAGCGGAGATACGCAGTATTTT	CASSPRTSGDTQYF
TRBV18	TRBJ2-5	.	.	TGTGCCAGCTCTCAGGGTCGCGAGACCCAGTACTTC	CASSQGRETQYF
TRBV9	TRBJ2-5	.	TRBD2	TGTGCCAGCAGCGTAGACGGGGGGTACCAAGAGACCCAGTACTTC	CASSVDGGYQETQYF
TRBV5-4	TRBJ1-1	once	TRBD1	TGTGCCAGCAGCTTGGACCCGGGACAGGGAACCGCACCTGAAGCTTTCTTT	CASSLDPGQGTAPEAFF
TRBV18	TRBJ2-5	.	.	TGTGCCAGCTCACCTGGAGCAGGGTCTATGCAAGAGACCCAGTACTTC	CASSPGAGSMQETQYF
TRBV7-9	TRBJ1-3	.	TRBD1	TGTGCCAGCAGCCCGTCGGGACAGCCCGGAAACACCATATATTTT	CASSPSGQPGNTIYF
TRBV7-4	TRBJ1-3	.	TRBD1	TGTGCCAGCAGCATGGGACAGGGGCGGGGAAACACCATATATTTT	CASSMGQGRGNTIYF
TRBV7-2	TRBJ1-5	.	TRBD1	TGTGCCAGCAGCTTGGGACAGGGGAACAATCAGCCCCAGCATTTT	CASSLGQGNNQPQHF
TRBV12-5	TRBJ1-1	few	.	TGTGCTAGTGTTTTTCAGACAGGATCTGAAGCTTTCTTT	CASVFQTGSEAFF
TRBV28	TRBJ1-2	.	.	TGTGCCAGCTGGACAGCTATACCTGGTGGCTACACCTTC	CASWTAIPGGYTF
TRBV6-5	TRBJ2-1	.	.	TGTGCCAGCAGTTACCGTATCTCCTACAATGAGCAGTTCTTC	CASSYRISYNEQFF
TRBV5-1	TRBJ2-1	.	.	TGCGCCAGCAGCTTGGACAGGGAGATAAATGAGCAGTTCTTC	CASSLDREINEQFF
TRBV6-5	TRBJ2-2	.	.	TGTGCCAGCAGTTACAGTTTCGGCGGGTTAACCGGGGAGCTGTTTTTT	CASSYSFGGLTGELFF
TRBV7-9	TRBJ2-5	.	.	TGTGCCAGCAGCCACGGACCGGCAGCGGCCCAGTACTTC	CASSHGPAAAQYF
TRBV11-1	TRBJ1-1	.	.	TGTGCCAGCAGCTTTCATCAGGGCACTGAAGCTTTCTTT	CASSFHQGTEAFF
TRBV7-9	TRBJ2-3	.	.	TGTGCCAGCAGCTTATGGACTTACTCTGAAGATACGCAGTATTTT	CASSLWTYSEDTQYF
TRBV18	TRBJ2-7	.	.	TGTGCCAGCTCACCTCCTTCGAGCGGGCTTTACGAGCAGTACTTC	CASSPPSSGLYEQYF
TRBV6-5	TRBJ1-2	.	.	TGTGCCAGCAGTTACTCATCCCGGAGAAATTATGGCTACACCTTC	CASSYSSRRNYGYTF
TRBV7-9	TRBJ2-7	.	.	TGTGCCAGCAGCCCAGTGGGTGGGAGCTACGAGCAGTACTTC	CASSPVGGSYEQYF